The 10 T cell receptor beta chains listed next were all sequenced from one sample in a study of OX40 agonist ivuxolimab in advanced cancers. Assay used: immunoSEQ multiplex PCR; TCRdb lists only in-frame clones, some missing. Among approximately 70,000 clones listed, around 88% were seen once. Sequencing was performed on CD4+ or CD8+ T cells sorted from blood, taken in a trial of the OX40 agonist ivuxolimab. Receptors were obtained from an adult with an advanced solid tumor such as melanoma, head and neck, liver or kidney cancer.

The sample holds one count of this clone. The chain links TRBV6-1 to TRBJ2-7, with D perhaps matching TRBD2 (6 bases). Germline V gene data show CDR1 as MNHNS and CDR2 as SASEGT. This CDR3 has 13 amino acids. V lost 6 bases, J lost 4 bases, and 13 bases lay in between. CDR3: CASSQLGGYEQYF. The CDR3 bases are TGTGCCAGCAGCCAACTGGGGGGTTACGAGCAGTACTTC.

V and J are TRBV7-9 and TRBJ2-7; 8 positions match TRBD2. CDR3 length: 16 amino acids. The ends lost 4 bases at V and 2 bases at J; junction bases unmatched: 10. The germline V gene has CDR1 SEHNR and CDR2 FQNEAQ (reference sequence). The CDR3 DNA sequence: TGTGCCAGCAGCTCGGTTTGGCTAGCGGGTGCCTACGAGCAGTACTTC. Translation: CASSSVWLAGAYEQYF.

V is TRBV30 and J is TRBJ1-1; unclear D gene. CDR1 is GTSNPN, CDR2 SVGIG, per germline (reference sequence). This CDR3 region has 14 residues. With 6 bases removed from V and 3 bases from J, the gap between germline ends came to 17 bases. CDR3 loop: CACIAGSGYTEAFF. CDR3 nucleotides: TGTGCCTGCATTGCGGGGTCGGGGTACACTGAAGCTTTCTTT.

V and J are TRBV5-8 and TRBJ1-3, with a weak D call TRBD1 (6 bases). The CDR3 is 15 amino acids. V was pared by 4 bases and J by 4 bases, with 15 bases between. CDR1 is SGHTS and CDR2 is YDEGEE in the germline V gene. CDR3: CASSRGGAVGNTIYF. The CDR3 nucleotides read TGTGCCAGCAGCCGGGGGGGGGCTGTCGGAAACACCATATATTTT.

The rearrangement uses TRBV5-1 and TRBJ2-3; 7 bases line up with TRBD1. V shed 0 bases and J 4 bases; nucleotides not matched to a gene: 8. Germline lookup yields CDR1 SGHRS and CDR2 YFSETQ. The CDR3 runs to 16 residues. The CDR3 loop is CASSLGGGDSSDTQYF. The CDR3 bases are TGCGCCAGCAGCTTGGGAGGGGGCGACAGCTCAGATACGCAGTATTTT.

V and J are TRBV19 and TRBJ1-1; unclear D gene. V was clipped by 3 bases and J by 0 bases, with 8 bases between them. The CDR3 covers 14 residues. Germline lookup yields CDR1 LNHDA and CDR2 SQIVND (reference sequence). CDR3 region: CASSMGGLNTEAFF. The CDR3, as DNA: TGTGCCAGTAGTATGGGAGGTCTGAACACTGAAGCTTTCTTT.

The J gene is TRBJ2-5, the V gene TRBV5-6, with 9 nucleotides matching TRBD2. Germline loops: CDR1 SGHDT, CDR2 YYEEEE. The CDR3 is 15 amino acids. V lost 4 bases and J lost 4; bases outside the gene matches: 8. In DNA form, the CDR3 reads TGTGCCAGCAGCCCGAGCGGGAGGAGAGGAGAGACCCAGTACTTC. Translated, it gives CASSPSGRRGETQYF.

The chain couples TRBV11-2 to TRBJ1-2, with D possibly TRBD1 on 6 matching bases. Between the trimmed V and J ends, which lost 2 bases and 5 bases, there was a span of 9 bases. CDR1 is SGHAT, CDR2 FQNNGV, per germline. The CDR3 spans 13 residues. CDR3 protein: CASSLLQGYGYTF. The CDR3 nucleotides read TGTGCCAGCAGCTTACTTCAGGGGTATGGCTACACCTTC.

The chain uses TRBV28 and TRBJ2-3; a possible D gene is TRBD1 (5 bases). The V gene lost 7 bases and the J gene lost 9 bases, with 11 bases spanning the gap. The CDR3 runs 11 residues. From germline, CDR1 is MDHEN and CDR2 SYDVKM. In DNA, the CDR3 is TGTGCCAGCACCTCAACAGGAACGCAGTATTTT. This sequence encodes CASTSTGTQYF.

J is TRBJ1-3 and V is TRBV19, with 7 bases lining up with TRBD1. The CDR3 extends over 15 amino acids. Trimming cost V 3 bases and J 4 bases; bases outside gene matches: 6. Germline V gives CDR1 LNHDA, CDR2 SQIVND (reference sequence). The CDR3: CASSMVGGEGNTIYF. As DNA, the CDR3 is TGTGCCAGTAGTATGGTAGGGGGCGAAGGAAACACCATATATTTT. The variable domain in full, completed from reference TRBV19 and TRBJ1-3, reads DGGITQSPKYLFRKEGQNVTLSCEQNLNHDAMYWYRQDPGQGLRLIYYSQIVNDFQKGDIAEGYSVSREKKESFPLTVTSAQKNPTAFYLCASSMVGGEGNTIYFGEGSWLTVV.